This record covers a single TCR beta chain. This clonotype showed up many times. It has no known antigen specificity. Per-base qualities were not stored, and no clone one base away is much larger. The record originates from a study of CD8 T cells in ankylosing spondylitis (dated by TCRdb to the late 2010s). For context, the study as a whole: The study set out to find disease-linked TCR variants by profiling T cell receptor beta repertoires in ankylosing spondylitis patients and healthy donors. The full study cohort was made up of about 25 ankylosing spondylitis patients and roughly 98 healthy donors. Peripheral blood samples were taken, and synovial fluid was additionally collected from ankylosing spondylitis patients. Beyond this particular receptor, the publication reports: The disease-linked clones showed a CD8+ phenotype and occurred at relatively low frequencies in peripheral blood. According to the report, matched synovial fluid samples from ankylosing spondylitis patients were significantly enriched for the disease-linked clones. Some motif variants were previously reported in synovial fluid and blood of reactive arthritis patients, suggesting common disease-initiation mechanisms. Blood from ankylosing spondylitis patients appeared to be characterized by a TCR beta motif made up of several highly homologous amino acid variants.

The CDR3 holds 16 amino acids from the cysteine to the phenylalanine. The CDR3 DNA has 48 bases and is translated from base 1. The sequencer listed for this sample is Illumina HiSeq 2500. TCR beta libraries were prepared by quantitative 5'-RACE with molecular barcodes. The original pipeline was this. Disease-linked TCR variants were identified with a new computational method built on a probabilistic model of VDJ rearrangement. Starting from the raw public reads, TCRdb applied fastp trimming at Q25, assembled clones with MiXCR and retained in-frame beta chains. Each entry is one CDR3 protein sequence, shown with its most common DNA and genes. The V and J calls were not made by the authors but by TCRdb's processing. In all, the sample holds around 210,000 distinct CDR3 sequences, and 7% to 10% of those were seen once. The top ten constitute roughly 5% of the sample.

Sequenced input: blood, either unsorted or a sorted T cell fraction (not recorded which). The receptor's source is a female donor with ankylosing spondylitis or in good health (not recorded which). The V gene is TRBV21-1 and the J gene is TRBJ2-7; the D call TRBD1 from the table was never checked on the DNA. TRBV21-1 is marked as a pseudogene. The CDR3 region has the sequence CASRRQGSLGRYEQYF. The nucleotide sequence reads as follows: TGTGCCAGCAGAAGACAGGGGTCCCTAGGAAGATACGAGCAGTACTTC.